This T cell receptor beta chain was found in a study of cytomegalovirus exposure and HLA in healthy donors. A multiplex PCR was run with 60 Vbeta primers and 13 Jbeta primers. Here immunoSEQ multiplex PCR was the method, and the copy in TCRdb shows in-frame clones only, minus some. The sample yields about 160,000 clones, over 80% seen once. Though probably carrying unrecorded immune exposures, donors were nominally healthy at sampling. This clonotype originated in a male donor in good health and CMV-seropositive. Sequenced input: PBMCs.

The CDR3 DNA follows: TGCAGCATCTCAGGGGAAGCAAACTCTGGGGCCAACGTCCTGACTTTC. As protein: CSISGEANSGANVLTF. The V gene is TRBV29-1, the J gene TRBJ2-6; the D gene is possibly TRBD1 (6 bases). Trimming shortened V by 8 bases and J by 0 bases, and 17 bases separated the two germline ends. The CDR3 length is 16 residues. In germline, CDR1 is SQVTM, CDR2 ANQGSEA.